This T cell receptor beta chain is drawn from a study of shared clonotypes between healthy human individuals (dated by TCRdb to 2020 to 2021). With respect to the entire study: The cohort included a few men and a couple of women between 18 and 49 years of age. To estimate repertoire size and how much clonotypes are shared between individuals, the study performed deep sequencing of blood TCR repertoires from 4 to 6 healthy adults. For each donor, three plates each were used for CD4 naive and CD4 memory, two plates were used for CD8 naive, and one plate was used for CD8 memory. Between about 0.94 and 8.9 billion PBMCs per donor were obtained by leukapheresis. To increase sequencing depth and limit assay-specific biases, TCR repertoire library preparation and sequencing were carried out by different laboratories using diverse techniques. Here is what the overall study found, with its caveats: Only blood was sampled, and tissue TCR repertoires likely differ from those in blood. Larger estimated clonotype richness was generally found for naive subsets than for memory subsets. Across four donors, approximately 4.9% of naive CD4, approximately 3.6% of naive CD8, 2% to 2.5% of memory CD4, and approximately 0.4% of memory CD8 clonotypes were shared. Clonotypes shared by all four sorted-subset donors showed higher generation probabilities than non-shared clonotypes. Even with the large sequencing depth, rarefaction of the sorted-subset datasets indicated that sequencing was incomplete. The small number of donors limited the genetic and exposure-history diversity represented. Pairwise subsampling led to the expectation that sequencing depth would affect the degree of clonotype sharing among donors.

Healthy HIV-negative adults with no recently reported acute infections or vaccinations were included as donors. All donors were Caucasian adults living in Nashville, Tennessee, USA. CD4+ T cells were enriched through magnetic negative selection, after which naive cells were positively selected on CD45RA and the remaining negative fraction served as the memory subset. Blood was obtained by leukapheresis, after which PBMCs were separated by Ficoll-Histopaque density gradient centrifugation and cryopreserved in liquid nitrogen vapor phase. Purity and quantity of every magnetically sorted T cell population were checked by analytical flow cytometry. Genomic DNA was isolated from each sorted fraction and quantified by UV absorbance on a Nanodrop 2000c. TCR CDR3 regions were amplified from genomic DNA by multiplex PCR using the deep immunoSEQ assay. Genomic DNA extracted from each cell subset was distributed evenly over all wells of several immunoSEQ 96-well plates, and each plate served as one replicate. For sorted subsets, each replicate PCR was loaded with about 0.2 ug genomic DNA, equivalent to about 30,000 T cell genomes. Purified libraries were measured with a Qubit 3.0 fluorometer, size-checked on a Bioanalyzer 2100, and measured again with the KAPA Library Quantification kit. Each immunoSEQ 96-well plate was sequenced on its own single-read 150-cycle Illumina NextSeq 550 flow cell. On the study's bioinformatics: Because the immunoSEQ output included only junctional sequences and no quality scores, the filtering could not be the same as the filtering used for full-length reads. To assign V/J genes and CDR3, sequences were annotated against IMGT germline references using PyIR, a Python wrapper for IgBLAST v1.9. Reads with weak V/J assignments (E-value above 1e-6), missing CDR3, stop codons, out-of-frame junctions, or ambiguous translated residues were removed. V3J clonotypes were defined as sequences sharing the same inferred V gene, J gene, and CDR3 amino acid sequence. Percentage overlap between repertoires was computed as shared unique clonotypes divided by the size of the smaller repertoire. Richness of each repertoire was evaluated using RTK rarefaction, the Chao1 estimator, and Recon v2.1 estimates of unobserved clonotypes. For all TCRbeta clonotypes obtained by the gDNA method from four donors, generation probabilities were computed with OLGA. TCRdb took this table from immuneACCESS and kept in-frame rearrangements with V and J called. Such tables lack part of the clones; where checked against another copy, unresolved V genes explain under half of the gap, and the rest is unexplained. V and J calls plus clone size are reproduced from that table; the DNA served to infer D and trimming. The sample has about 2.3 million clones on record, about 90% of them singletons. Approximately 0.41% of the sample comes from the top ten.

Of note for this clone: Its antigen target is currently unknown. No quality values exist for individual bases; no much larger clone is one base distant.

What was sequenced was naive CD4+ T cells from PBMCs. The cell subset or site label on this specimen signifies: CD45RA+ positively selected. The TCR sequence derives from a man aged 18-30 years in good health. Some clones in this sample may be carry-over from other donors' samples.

The DNA sequence is as follows: TGCAGCGGCGGCACTCCAGGGGGCGCGGGCTACACCTTC. Its amino acids are CSGGTPGGAGYTF. This sequence uses TRBV29-1 and TRBJ1-2, and 8 junction bases match TRBD1. The V end gives up 7 bases and the J end 8 bases, leaving 12 bases in the junction not matched to a gene. Based on the germline V gene, the CDR1 and CDR2 sequences are SQVTM and ANQGSEA. CDR3 length: 13 amino acids, cysteine to phenylalanine. Solely the CDR3 DNA is kept, with 39 bases framed from the first base.